A single sample gave rise to the 25 T cell receptor beta chains below, sequenced in a study of beta chain features in type 1 diabetes. Study results and limitations: Shorter TCRB CDR3s, moderately but significantly so, marked every one of the four CD4+ subsets in Type 1 diabetes patients.

Reverse transcription of all isolated RNA meant that expressed TCRB transcripts were sequenced. Produced via immunoSEQ multiplex PCR; TCRdb's table is partial and in-frame only. Among approximately 250,000 clones listed, roughly a quarter were seen once. Their specific antigens are unknown. Sequencing was carried out using naive CD4+ T cells from blood. These receptors all stem from a woman in her 30s with type 1 diabetes.

On this clone itself: Other DNA sequences in the same sample also yield this CDR3. The chain combines TRBV5-1 with TRBJ2-1, with a weak D call TRBD2 (6 bases). Germline V gives CDR1 SGHRS, CDR2 YFSETQ. Trimming took 4 bases from V and 4 from J, leaving 9 bases between them. This CDR3 comprises 13 residues. The CDR3 coding sequence is TGCGCCAGCAGCCTCGGGACTTACAATGAGCAGTTCTTC. It codes for CASSLGTYNEQFF.

This chain uses TRBV27 with TRBJ2-7; TRBD1 is a possible D gene (5 bases). This CDR3 has 13 residues. V lost 3 bases and J 7 bases, leaving 13 bases between the germline ends. Germline V gene lookup returns CDR1 MNHEY and CDR2 SMNVEV (reference sequence). DNA for the CDR3: TGTGCCAGCAGTTTGGGTAGACAGCGAGAGCAGTACTTC. Translating it yields CASSLGRQREQYF.

This clone came up a few times. The rearrangement links TRBV25-1 to TRBJ1-2; D gene ambiguous. Deletions cut 4 bases from V and 0 bases from J, with 6 bases between. Germline V CDR1 and CDR2: MGHDK, SYGVNS. The CDR3 is made up of 13 amino acids. The CDR3 sequence: CASSGRSNYGYTF. The CDR3 bases are TGTGCCAGCAGTGGGAGGTCTAACTATGGCTACACCTTC.

Only a few counts were recorded for this clone. V and J are TRBV4-1 and TRBJ2-5, with 11 nucleotides matching TRBD2. CDR3 length: 16 residues. V lost 3 bases, J lost 3 bases, and 6 bases stayed unmatched. The V gene's germline CDR1 is MGHRA and CDR2 YSYEKL. The CDR3 is CASSQTGLAAKETQYF. The CDR3 nucleotides are TGCGCCAGCAGCCAGACGGGACTAGCGGCGAAAGAGACCCAGTACTTC.

This clone was counted a few times. This chain uses TRBV6-5 with TRBJ2-7; TRBD1 might be the D (5 bases). The CDR3 has 14 residues. With 6 bases removed from V and 0 bases from J, the gap between germline ends came to 12 bases. Germline-derived CDR1 and CDR2 are MNHEY and SVGAGI. The CDR3: CASRPPGASYEQYF. CDR3 coding DNA: TGTGCCAGCAGACCACCTGGGGCCTCCTACGAGCAGTACTTC.

This clone was counted between two and nine times. This sequence joins TRBV4-1 and TRBJ1-5; 9 bases agree with TRBD1. V was pared by 6 bases and J by 7 bases, with 10 bases of the junction left unmatched. CDR3 length: 15 amino acids. Germline loops: CDR1 MGHRA, CDR2 YSYEKL. The CDR3 region has the DNA TGCGCCAGCAGGTCCGGGACAGGGAAAGTGCAGCCCCAGCATTTT. Translated, it gives CASRSGTGKVQPQHF.

The V call is TRBV7-6, the J call TRBJ2-7; 10 bases agree with TRBD2. The germline CDR1 and CDR2 sequences are SGHVS and FNYEAQ. Trimming at V came to 5 bases and at J to 7 bases, leaving 11 bases not matched to a gene. This CDR3 region has 15 residues. This CDR3 reads CASSPIQGLAVEQYF. Written as DNA, the CDR3 is TGTGCCAGCAGCCCGATACAAGGACTAGCGGTTGAGCAGTACTTC.

The V and J genes are TRBV30 and TRBJ2-1; TRBD2 aligns across 15 bases. Germline trimming cut 4 bases from V and 2 bases from J; bases unmatched to any gene: 12. The germline V gene has CDR1 GTSNPN and CDR2 SVGIG (reference sequence). The CDR3 sequence is 19 residues long. This CDR3 reads CAWNQGTSGRNVAYNEQFF. CDR3 bases: TGTGCCTGGAACCAAGGGACTAGCGGGAGGAACGTCGCCTACAATGAGCAGTTCTTC.

The chain joins TRBV7-9 to TRBJ2-3; D possibly corresponds to TRBD1 (5 bases). CDR3 size: 15 residues. Trimming stripped 2 bases from V and 5 bases from J, with 14 bases between. The germline gives CDR1 SEHNR, CDR2 FQNEAQ (reference sequence). As DNA, the CDR3 is TGTGCCAGCAGCTTACAAGGTCAAGGGGAAGATACGCAGTATTTT. It is translated as CASSLQGQGEDTQYF. Based on the CDR3 plus reference TRBV7-9 and TRBJ2-3, the full variable domain is DTGVSQNPRHKITKRGQNVTFRCDPISEHNRLYWYRQTLGQGPEFLTYFQNEAQLEKSRLLSDRFSAERPKGSFSTLEIQRTEQGDSAMYLCASSLQGQGEDTQYFGPGTRLTVL.

Only a few counts were recorded for this clone. V usage is TRBV7-2 and J usage is TRBJ2-5, with a tentative D call TRBD2 (5 bases). Looked up from germline, CDR1 is SGHTA and CDR2 is FQGNSA. Trimming took off 2 bases at V and 5 bases at J, with 15 bases between the two ends. This CDR3 spans 15 amino acids. CDR3 amino acids: CASSLNARSGETQYF. CDR3 sequence (DNA): TGTGCCAGCAGCTTAAACGCCCGGTCGGGGGAGACCCAGTACTTC. Full variable domain (rest looked up from reference TRBV7-2 and TRBJ2-5): GAGVSQSPSNKVTEKGKDVELRCDPISGHTALYWYRQSLGQGLEFLIYFQGNSAPDKSGLPSDRFSAERTGGSVSTLTIQRTQQEDSAVYLCASSLNARSGETQYFGPGTRLLVL.

V usage is TRBV4-1 and J usage is TRBJ2-7; TRBD2 matches 7 bases. Germline loops: CDR1 MGHRA, CDR2 YSYEKL. V lost 4 bases to trimming and J lost 2 bases; unmatched junction nucleotides: 14. This CDR3 has 17 residues. CDR3 DNA sequence: TGCGCCAGCAGCCTTACCCCTAGCGGCGGGATAACCTACGAGCAGTACTTC. It translates to CASSLTPSGGITYEQYF.

This clone has just a few counts. The rearrangement links TRBV11-1 to TRBJ2-2; 7 bases are shared with TRBD2. V was clipped by 5 bases and J by 0 bases; unmatched bases: 3. This CDR3 comprises 15 residues. Per germline, CDR1 SGHAT and CDR2 FQDESV (reference sequence). DNA of the CDR3: TGTGCCAGCAGCAGACTAGCTTCGAACACCGGGGAGCTGTTTTTT. Translating gives CASSRLASNTGELFF.

V is TRBV5-6 and J is TRBJ2-4; the D is unclear. The CDR3 totals 15 residues. Germline CDR1 is SGHDT and CDR2 is YYEEEE. Trimming removed 6 bases from V and 0 bases from J, with 13 bases in between. The CDR3, as DNA: TGTGCCAGCACCTCGCGGTCGATAGCCAAAAACATTCAGTACTTC. Translating gives CASTSRSIAKNIQYF.

V gene TRBV18 combines with J gene TRBJ1-1; no clear D gene. CDR1 and CDR2 from the germline V gene are KGHSH and LQKENI. V was trimmed by 3 bases and J by 4 bases, leaving 9 bases between them. The CDR3 runs 13 residues. The CDR3 DNA reads as TGTGCCAGCTCACCCGGAGCGGGCACTGAAGCTTTCTTT. This translates into CASSPGAGTEAFF.

The chain recombines TRBV27 with TRBJ2-1, with 7 bases lining up with TRBD2. V was clipped by 11 bases and J by 10 bases; unmatched bases: 14. The CDR3 is 13 residues long. Germline lookup yields CDR1 MNHEY and CDR2 SMNVEV (reference sequence). DNA for the CDR3: TGTGCCGGTCCGTTGGGCGGGAGTCACGAGCAGTTCTTC. It is translated as CAGPLGGSHEQFF.

This clone was seen a handful of times. The V call is TRBV15, the J call TRBJ2-5, with D perhaps matching TRBD1 (5 bases). Between the trimmed V and J ends, which lost 0 bases and 5 bases, there was a span of 10 bases. This CDR3 region has 14 residues. Germline lookup yields CDR1 LNHNV and CDR2 YYDKDF (reference sequence). CDR3 sequence (DNA): TGTGCCACCAGCAGAGATCCAGGGCGGGAGACCCAGTACTTC. As protein: CATSRDPGRETQYF.

The chain recombines TRBV5-1 with TRBJ2-5; a weak D match, TRBD1 (5 bases). The CDR3 totals 16 residues. Per the germline V gene, CDR1 is SGHRS and CDR2 is YFSETQ. Trimming removed 0 bases from V and 5 bases from J, with 17 bases in between. The CDR3 sequence is CASSLAQLVGPETQYF. The CDR3 nucleotides read TGCGCCAGCAGCTTGGCGCAGTTGGTGGGGCCGGAGACCCAGTACTTC.

The chain uses TRBV5-1 and TRBJ2-5; TRBD1 might be the D (6 bases). The CDR3 consists of 13 residues. V lost 7 bases, J lost 4 bases, and 14 bases lay in between. CDR1 SGHRS and CDR2 YFSETQ come from the germline V gene. This chain's CDR3 is CASGTGTSETQYF. In nucleotides, the CDR3 is TGCGCCAGCGGTACAGGGACGTCAGAGACCCAGTACTTC.

Only a few counts were recorded for this clone. J is TRBJ2-7 and V is TRBV30; 14 bases map to TRBD2. This CDR3 is built from 16 residues. The germline V gene encodes CDR1 GTSNPN and CDR2 SVGIG (reference sequence). The V gene end was trimmed by 2 bases and the J gene end by 1 base; junction bases not matched to a gene: 4. The CDR3: CAWSLWTSGRSYEQYF. The CDR3 DNA follows: TGTGCCTGGAGTTTATGGACTAGCGGGAGGTCCTACGAGCAGTACTTC.

The CDR3 spells CASSTGTGNRYEQYF. The CDR3 DNA reads TGTGCCAGCAGCACCGGGACAGGGAACAGGTACGAGCAGTACTTC. The chain links TRBV28 to TRBJ2-7; 9 bases match TRBD1. J lost 4 bases, V lost 6 bases, and 10 bases had no gene match. Looked up from germline, CDR1 is MDHEN and CDR2 is SYDVKM. The CDR3 spans 15 residues.

The rearrangement uses TRBV27 and TRBJ2-7; 10 bases match TRBD1. The germline V gene encodes CDR1 MNHEY and CDR2 SMNVEV (reference sequence). The ends lost 6 bases at V and 5 bases at J; junction bases unmatched: 7. The CDR3 sequence is 14 residues long. Here the CDR3 reads CASSSGTGVHEQYF. The CDR3, as DNA: TGTGCCAGCAGCTCCGGGACAGGGGTTCACGAGCAGTACTTC.

About this clone: Additional DNA sequences in this sample encode the identical CDR3. The V call is TRBV29-1, the J call TRBJ1-1, with TRBD1 as a possible D gene (5 bases). This CDR3 spans 13 amino acids. CDR1 and CDR2 from the germline V gene are SQVTM and ANQGSEA. V lost 0 bases and J lost 2, with 7 bases in between. CDR3 nucleotide sequence: TGCAGCGTTGAAGAACAGGAAAACACTGAAGCTTTCTTT. Its protein is CSVEEQENTEAFF.

The J gene is TRBJ1-1, the V gene TRBV30; D may be TRBD1 (6 bases). Germline loops: CDR1 GTSNPN, CDR2 SVGIG (reference sequence). Between the trimmed V and J ends, which lost 3 bases and 6 bases, there was a span of 17 bases. The CDR3 runs 14 residues. The CDR3 reads CAWRVWGGFSEAFF. The CDR3, as DNA: TGTGCCTGGAGGGTATGGGGGGGCTTTTCTGAAGCTTTCTTT. Full variable domain (missing parts from reference TRBV30 and TRBJ1-1): SQTIHQWPATLVQPVGSPLSLECTVEGTSNPNLYWYRQAAGRGLQLLFYSVGIGQISSEVPQNLSASRPQDRQFILSSKKLLLSDSGFYLCAWRVWGGFSEAFFGQGTRLTVV.

The chain recombines TRBV4-2 with TRBJ2-1; 8 bases agree with TRBD2. This CDR3 has 18 residues. The trim removed 0 bases at V and 9 bases at J, leaving 16 bases unmatched. In germline, CDR1 is LGHNA, CDR2 YNFKEQ. The CDR3 region has the DNA TGTGCCAGCAGCCAAGATCTCCTCCGGGAGGGCCTCGGGAGTGAGCAGTTCTTC. This encodes CASSQDLLREGLGSEQFF.

This clone was picked up a small number of times. V gene TRBV7-9 combines with J gene TRBJ2-1; possibly TRBD2 for D (5 bases). Germline V gene lookup returns CDR1 SEHNR and CDR2 FQNEAQ (reference sequence). CDR3 length equals 15 residues. Between the trimmed V and J ends, which lost 5 bases and 7 bases, there was a span of 18 bases. The CDR3 DNA reads TGTGCCAGCAGCCCCCCTGGAGGCCTTGGGAATGAGCAGTTCTTC. It encodes CASSPPGGLGNEQFF.